Following are 31 T cell receptor beta chains from one sample sequenced in a study of beta chain features in type 1 diabetes. The sequenced template was cDNA made from the entire isolated RNA. TCRdb's copy holds only in-frame clones and misses some; the assay was immunoSEQ multiplex PCR. In the table there are 300,000 to 450,000 clones, less than 20% of which are singletons. The sample was naive CD4+ T cells from blood. The source is a young woman in good health.

The chain uses TRBV11-3 and TRBJ2-1; D is possibly TRBD2 (6 bases). V was trimmed by 0 bases and J by 12 bases, leaving 9 bases between them. Germline lookup yields CDR1 SGHNT and CDR2 YENEEA. This CDR3 is built from 12 residues. CDR3 in amino acids: CASSLDGGLQFF. CDR3 in DNA: TGTGCCAGCAGCTTAGATGGGGGGTTGCAGTTCTTC.

The rearrangement uses TRBV5-1 and TRBJ2-7, with TRBD2 matching over 13 bases. The trim removed 3 bases at V and 0 bases at J, leaving 3 bases unmatched. The CDR3 loop spans 16 amino acids. CDR1 is SGHRS, CDR2 YFSETQ, per germline. The CDR3 nucleotides read TGCGCCAGCAGCTCAGGGACTAGCGGGGTCTCCTACGAGCAGTACTTC. It is translated as CASSSGTSGVSYEQYF.

This clone appeared a few times. The chain joins TRBV5-1 to TRBJ2-2, with 8 nucleotides matching TRBD2. J was trimmed by 4 bases and V by 2 bases; bases with no gene match: 7. This CDR3 has 16 amino acids. In germline, CDR1 is SGHRS, CDR2 YFSETQ. The chain's CDR3 is CASSFWTSLGTGELFF. Here the CDR3 DNA reads TGCGCCAGCAGCTTCTGGACTAGCCTCGGCACCGGGGAGCTGTTTTTT.

This clone appeared a few times. This chain joins TRBV30 and TRBJ1-4; D gene ambiguous. CDR3 size: 14 residues. Germline V CDR1 and CDR2: GTSNPN, SVGIG (reference sequence). V dropped 2 bases and J dropped 5 bases, with 12 bases sitting between them. This CDR3 is CAWSMPNWNEKLFF. The CDR3 nucleotides read TGTGCCTGGAGTATGCCAAACTGGAATGAAAAACTGTTTTTT.

This clone was counted only a few times. The chain employs TRBV28 and TRBJ1-5; D remains unclear. The V gene's germline CDR1 is MDHEN and CDR2 SYDVKM. V lost 3 bases and J 0 bases, leaving 12 bases between the germline ends. The CDR3 contains 16 residues. CDR3 in amino acids: CASSFYGFHSNQPQHF. The CDR3 DNA sequence: TGTGCCAGCAGTTTTTACGGGTTCCATAGCAATCAGCCCCAGCATTTT.

The chain is built from TRBV7-2 and TRBJ2-3; D not certain. V shed 11 bases and J shed 6 bases, with 9 bases lying between them. This CDR3 has 10 residues. Germline V gene sequence: CDR1 SGHTA, CDR2 FQGNSA. As DNA, the CDR3 is TGTGCCTCCACCGGGGATACGCAGTATTTT. Translating it yields CASTGDTQYF.

This clone was detected a few times. V gene TRBV29-1 combines with J gene TRBJ1-2; no firm D call. There are 12 residues in the CDR3. CDR1 and CDR2 (germline): SQVTM, ANQGSEA. V was trimmed by 4 bases and J by 3 bases, leaving 9 bases between them. The CDR3: CSVAVGDYGYTF. As DNA, the CDR3 is TGCAGCGTTGCGGTCGGAGACTATGGCTACACCTTC.

This clone was counted between two and nine times. V and J are TRBV29-1 and TRBJ2-1, with TRBD2 as a possible D gene (7 bases). The germline V gene encodes CDR1 SQVTM and CDR2 ANQGSEA. Trimming took off 4 bases at V and 6 bases at J, with 13 bases between the two ends. The CDR3 loop spans 13 amino acids. CDR3 residues: CSVGRGGGNEQFF. CDR3 nucleotide sequence: TGCAGCGTTGGCAGGGGAGGGGGCAATGAGCAGTTCTTC.

This clone was seen a handful of times. V gene TRBV9 combines with J gene TRBJ1-4; no clear D. This CDR3 is built from 14 residues. Trimming left V 1 base short and J 7 bases short, with 11 bases between. Germline V gene data show CDR1 as SGDLS and CDR2 as YYNGEE. The CDR3 DNA sequence: TGTGCCAGCAGCGTATATATGGGCTCTGAAAAACTGTTTTTT. The encoded protein is CASSVYMGSEKLFF.

This clone was counted a few times. This chain connects TRBV5-1 to TRBJ2-1; TRBD2 matches 8 bases. V gave up 4 bases and J gave up 6 bases; unmatched junction bases: 12. Germline CDR1 reads SGHRS; CDR2 reads YFSETQ. CDR3 size: 16 residues. This CDR3 is CASSPEEAGAPNEQFF. Here the CDR3 DNA reads TGCGCCAGCAGCCCGGAGGAAGCGGGAGCGCCCAATGAGCAGTTCTTC.

The rearrangement joins TRBV10-3 to TRBJ1-5; D unclear. V gave up 4 bases and J gave up 2 bases, with 9 bases separating them. Germline V gives CDR1 ENHRY, CDR2 SYGVKD. CDR3 size: 14 residues. The CDR3 bases are TGTGCCATCAGTGCCCTAATCGGCAATCAGCCCCAGCATTTT. Translating gives CAISALIGNQPQHF.

This clone came up a few times. The chain combines TRBV30 with TRBJ1-1; D remains ambiguous. Germline values: CDR1 GTSNPN, CDR2 SVGIG (reference sequence). The CDR3 covers 11 residues. Trimming stripped 3 bases from V and 3 bases from J, with 5 bases between. CDR3 nucleotide sequence: TGTGCCTGGAGCGTTGACACTGAAGCTTTCTTT. It is translated as CAWSVDTEAFF.

The chain is built from TRBV11-2 and TRBJ1-1; D call uncertain. Trimming left V 5 bases short and J 2 bases short, with 9 bases between. CDR3 length: 13 residues. The germline V gene has CDR1 SGHAT and CDR2 FQNNGV. The CDR3 region is CASSPDLNTEAFF. The CDR3, as DNA: TGTGCCAGCAGCCCGGACTTAAACACTGAAGCTTTCTTT.

This clone was counted a few times. J is TRBJ1-2 and V is TRBV28; perhaps TRBD1 as D (6 bases). The length of the CDR3 is 12 residues. Per the germline V gene, CDR1 is MDHEN and CDR2 is SYDVKM. V was cut by 3 bases and J by 6 bases, with 8 bases left in between. CDR3 loop: CASSFTGHGYTF. DNA for the CDR3: TGTGCCAGCAGTTTTACAGGGCATGGCTACACCTTC.

This clone was counted only a few times. V gene TRBV7-9 combines with J gene TRBJ2-3; D remains unclear. The CDR3 totals 14 residues. Trimming took 5 bases from V and 2 from J, leaving 11 bases between them. CDR1 SEHNR and CDR2 FQNEAQ come from the germline V gene (reference sequence). The CDR3 bases are TGTGCCAGCAGCCCACTATACACCACAGATACGCAGTATTTT. Amino acid sequence: CASSPLYTTDTQYF.

This clone was picked up a small number of times. In the same sample, other DNA sequences code for this CDR3. The gene calls are TRBV5-1 and TRBJ2-7; 8 nucleotides match TRBD1. Looked up from germline, CDR1 is SGHRS and CDR2 is YFSETQ. V was pared by 4 bases and J by 0 bases, with 3 bases of the junction left unmatched. The CDR3 is made up of 14 amino acids. CDR3: CASSTGQGSYEQYF. CDR3 coding DNA: TGCGCCAGCAGCACCGGACAGGGCTCCTACGAGCAGTACTTC.

This clone has more than one count but fewer than ten. The chain combines TRBV18 with TRBJ2-5, with no clear D. Per the germline V gene, CDR1 is KGHSH and CDR2 is LQKENI. The V gene lost 3 bases and the J gene lost 1 base, with 6 bases spanning the gap. This CDR3 is 13 amino acids long. The CDR3 nucleotides are TGTGCCAGCTCACCGGCCCTCCAAGAGACCCAGTACTTC. Its translation is CASSPALQETQYF.

The V gene is TRBV7-8, the J gene TRBJ2-7, with 8 bases identical to TRBD2. J was trimmed by 7 bases and V by 6 bases; bases with no gene match: 11. The germline V gene encodes CDR1 SGHVS and CDR2 FQNEAQ. The CDR3 has 14 residues. Here the CDR3 DNA reads TGTGCCAGCAGTCTTTCCGGGACTAGTCGGGAGCAGTACTTC. This codes for CASSLSGTSREQYF.

V gene TRBV4-1 combines with J gene TRBJ2-1, with 10 bases identical to TRBD2. The junction had 11 bases not matched to a gene; V was cut back by 0 bases and J by 6 bases. Germline V lookup: CDR1 MGHRA, CDR2 YSYEKL. The CDR3 has 18 residues. The CDR3 DNA reads TGCGCCAGCAGCCAAGATAGGCCTAGCGGGGGCAGGCGCAATGAGCAGTTCTTC. Protein product: CASSQDRPSGGRRNEQFF.

This clone was recorded a few times. V and J are TRBV19 and TRBJ2-2; D gene unclear. Germline V gene sequence: CDR1 LNHDA, CDR2 SQIVND (reference sequence). The V end was cut by 4 bases, the J end by 6 bases, with 6 bases between. The CDR3 runs 12 residues. CDR3 DNA sequence: TGTGCCAGTAGTACCCCCTCCGGGGAGCTGTTTTTT. Protein product: CASSTPSGELFF.

This chain connects TRBV27 to TRBJ2-1; 8 nucleotides agree with TRBD1. V trimming: 2 bases; J trimming: 4 bases; junction bases outside the gene matches: 10. In germline, CDR1 is MNHEY, CDR2 SMNVEV (reference sequence). The CDR3 totals 17 residues. CDR3 in amino acids: CASSLQRQGRGYNEQFF. The DNA for the CDR3 is TGTGCCAGCAGTTTACAACGACAGGGGCGGGGATACAATGAGCAGTTCTTC.

V and J are TRBV30 and TRBJ2-7; possible D gene TRBD1, 5 bases. The CDR3 length is 15 residues. V lost 3 bases to trimming and J lost 0 bases, with 15 bases between them. Germline loops: CDR1 GTSNPN, CDR2 SVGIG (reference sequence). The DNA for the CDR3 is TGTGCCTGGAGGACAGTAGGGTTAAGCTCCTACGAGCAGTACTTC. It translates to CAWRTVGLSSYEQYF.

This sequence joins TRBV30 and TRBJ2-3; possibly TRBD2 for D (6 bases). The germline V gene encodes CDR1 GTSNPN and CDR2 SVGIG (reference sequence). V lost 0 bases and J 5 bases, leaving 15 bases between the germline ends. The CDR3 is made up of 15 amino acids. Written as DNA, the CDR3 is TGTGCCTGGAGTGTCGGGGACTTGGGAAAAGATACGCAGTATTTT. This sequence encodes CAWSVGDLGKDTQYF.

The chain combines TRBV30 with TRBJ1-1; D is unresolved. Between the trimmed V and J ends, which lost 2 bases and 0 bases, there was a span of 7 bases. CDR1 and CDR2 from the germline V gene are GTSNPN and SVGIG (reference sequence). The CDR3 covers 13 residues. As DNA, the CDR3 is TGTGCCTGGAGTCCCAATCTGAACACTGAAGCTTTCTTT. It specifies CAWSPNLNTEAFF.

In this sample, this clone turned up a few times. The chain is built from TRBV4-3 and TRBJ1-1; D gene ambiguous. V gave up 5 bases and J gave up 0 bases, with 10 bases separating them. Germline lookup yields CDR1 LGHNA and CDR2 YSLEER. There are 14 residues in the CDR3. This CDR3 is CASSKAQMNTEAFF. Written as DNA, the CDR3 is TGCGCCAGCAGCAAAGCCCAGATGAACACTGAAGCTTTCTTT.

This clone has a handful of counts. The J gene is TRBJ2-1, the V gene TRBV11-1; 8 bases are a match to TRBD1. Germline V gene data show CDR1 as SGHAT and CDR2 as FQDESV (reference sequence). V lost 6 bases, J lost 10 bases, and 11 bases stayed unmatched. The CDR3 totals 14 residues. This chain's CDR3 is CASSSRQGIREQFF. The CDR3 DNA follows: TGTGCCAGCAGTTCTCGACAGGGGATCCGCGAGCAGTTCTTC. The variable domain in full, with the rest retrieved from reference TRBV11-1 and TRBJ2-1, is EAEVAQSPRYKITEKSQAVAFWCDPISGHATLYWYRQILGQGPELLVQFQDESVVDDSQLPKDRFSAERLKGVDSTLKIQPAELGDSAMYLCASSSRQGIREQFFGPGTRLTVL.

The CDR3 spells CASSDPGTGNTGELFF. The CDR3 DNA follows: TGTGCCAGCAGCGACCCGGGGACAGGGAACACCGGGGAGCTGTTTTTT. The rearrangement uses TRBV5-4 and TRBJ2-2; TRBD1 agrees at 8 bases. The CDR3 is 16 amino acids. Trimming took 4 bases from V and 1 from J; bases not matched to a gene: 6. Germline V gene lookup returns CDR1 SGHNT and CDR2 YYREEE (reference sequence).

This clone was counted between two and nine times. CDR3 sequence reads: CASSLALSGSGEQYF. Written as DNA, the CDR3 is TGTGCCAGCAGCTTAGCGTTGAGCGGGAGTGGCGAGCAGTACTTC. The chain is built from TRBV7-9 and TRBJ2-7; 8 bases are a match to TRBD2. This CDR3 contains 15 residues. Trimming took 0 bases from V and 6 from J; bases not matched to a gene: 7. The germline V gene encodes CDR1 SEHNR and CDR2 FQNEAQ (reference sequence).

The chain links TRBV6-6 to TRBJ1-5; 12 nucleotides match TRBD1. V shed 5 bases, J shed 7 bases, and the junction held 6 bases outside the gene matches. CDR3 length: 15 residues. Germline CDR1 and CDR2: MNHNY and SVGAGI (reference sequence). The DNA for the CDR3 is TGTGCCAGCAGTCCGGGACAGGGGGCGTCCCAGCCCCAGCATTTT. Its translation is CASSPGQGASQPQHF.

This clone has a handful of counts. The chain carries TRBV23-1 and TRBJ1-1; 12 bases fit TRBD1. TRBV23-1 is identified as an open reading frame with a role that is uncertain. The CDR3 runs 19 residues. V shed 6 bases and J 2 bases; nucleotides not matched to a gene: 16. The CDR3, as DNA: TGCGCCAGCAGCCGTCCGGGACAGGGGGCCCTTGAATACAACACTGAAGCTTTCTTT. Amino acid sequence: CASSRPGQGALEYNTEAFF.

This clone appeared a few times. This chain joins TRBV6-1 and TRBJ1-5; D unresolved. Trimming shortened V by 6 bases and J by 0 bases, and 12 bases separated the two germline ends. The germline V gene has CDR1 MNHNS and CDR2 SASEGT. CDR3 size: 15 residues. CDR3 sequence (DNA): TGTGCCAGCAGAGATCGGTTGTTTAGCAATCAGCCCCAGCATTTT. It yields the protein CASRDRLFSNQPQHF.